The present T cell receptor (beta chain) was sequenced within a study of human T cells and chemical hapten exposure. General study results and limits: Patch test score showed a positive correlation with PT1 expanded TCR counts. Healthy people's immune response may differ from that of the donors, who had alopecia.

A single record per CDR3 protein comes from TCRdb applying MiXCR to the RACE reads. The sample records roughly 94,000 distinct CDR3 sequences, about a tenth being singletons. The CDR3 runs to 17 residues. Trimming took 2 bases from V and 3 from J, leaving 17 bases between them. Germline V gene sequence: CDR1 MNHNS, CDR2 SASEGT. This clonotype was detected ten times or more. Its antigen is unidentified. Time point noted: patch test 2, 6 weeks after DPC sensitization. Stated treatment: therapeutic diphenylcyclopropenone sensitization with weekly scalp DPC. Blood was collected ahead of every patch test applied.

The material sequenced was whole blood, taken in connection with sensitization to the hapten diphenylcyclopropenone (DPC). The sequence was collected from a middle-aged woman with alopecia areata. Some clones in this sample may be carry-over from other donors' samples. The V and J genes are TRBV6-1 and TRBJ2-4; either TRBD1 or TRBD2 may fit D (7 bases each). CDR3 loop: CASSEWEGAGGKNIQYF. In nucleotides, the CDR3 is TGTGCCAGCAGTGAATGGGAGGGGGCTGGGGGCAAAAACATTCAGTACTTC.